A selection of T cell receptor beta chains follows, all from one sample in a study of metastatic and nonmetastatic thyroid tumors. TCRdb used MiXCR to call clones anew from the PCR reads. The sample lists around 13,000 clones, about 34% occurring once. The sequenced material came from tumor tissue. Receptor source: a male donor with papillary thyroid cancer or a benign thyroid nodule (not recorded which). Some clones in this sample may be carry-over from other donors' samples. The CDR3 runs from the conserved cysteine through the conserved F or W. A D gene is named only where the DNA matches it firmly. Size tells how often a clone was seen (once, few, many) or the class of an expanded clone, and some rows leave it out.

abundance,j_gene,v_gene,d_gene,CDR3nt,CDR3aa
-,TRBJ2-3,TRBV6-4,TRBD2,TGTGCCAGCAGTGAAGCGGGAGCCACAGATACGCAGTATTTT,CASSEAGATDTQYF
-,TRBJ2-1,TRBV29-1,-,TGCAGCGTTGATGGGGGCTACGTTTACAATGAGCAGTTCTTC,CSVDGGYVYNEQFF
-,TRBJ2-1,TRBV6-1,-,TGTGCCAGCAGTGAACCCCGTCAGGGCAGTTTTTTTTCCAATGAGCAGTTCTTC,CASSEPRQGSFFSNEQFF
-,TRBJ2-5,TRBV6-1,-,TGTGCCAGCAGTGAACTAGGGTTAAAGACCCAGTACTTC,CASSELGLKTQYF
medium-sized,TRBJ2-1,TRBV6-1,TRBD1,TGTGCCAGCAGTCGACAGGGGACCTGGAATGAGCAGTTCTTC,CASSRQGTWNEQFF
few,TRBJ2-7,TRBV19,-,TGTGCCAGTAGTATAGATCCTGGAGACGAGCAGTACTTC,CASSIDPGDEQYF
-,TRBJ2-7,TRBV20-1,TRBD1,TGCAGTGCTAGAGGGGGGGACAGGGATAGCTCCTACGAGCAGTACTTC,CSARGGDRDSSYEQYF
-,TRBJ2-1,TRBV7-9,-,TGTGCCAGCAGGCCGGCAGGAGGGGACTGGAACTACAATGAGCAGTTCTTC,CASRPAGGDWNYNEQFF
-,TRBJ1-6,TRBV5-6,TRBD1,TGTGCCAGCAGGTCCGGGACAGATTTCTACGAGCAGTACTTT,CASRSGTDFYEQYF
-,TRBJ1-3,TRBV9,-,TGTGCCAGCAGCGTAGGTGGGTTTAGCTCTGGAAACACCATATATTTT,CASSVGGFSSGNTIYF
-,TRBJ1-1,TRBV6-1,TRBD1,TGTGCCAGCACCCCACAGGGGTTAACTTCTGAAGCTTTCTTT,CASTPQGLTSEAFF
-,TRBJ2-6,TRBV6-1,-,TGTGCCAGCGAGGGGGTTGCTGGGGCCAACGTCCTGACTTTC,CASEGVAGANVLTF
-,TRBJ2-7,TRBV20-1,TRBD2,TGCAGTGCTCCCGGGACTAGCGGGAGAGGTGAGCAGTACTTC,CSAPGTSGRGEQYF
medium-sized,TRBJ2-7,TRBV27,TRBD2,TGTGCCAGCAGCTGGACTAGCGGGAGCTCCTACGAGCAGTACTTC,CASSWTSGSSYEQYF
medium-sized,TRBJ2-6,TRBV4-2,TRBD1,TGTGCCAGCAGCCAAGCGGGACAGGGATTGTCTGGGGCCAACGTCCTGACTTTC,CASSQAGQGLSGANVLTF
few,TRBJ2-3,TRBV12-3/TRBV12-4,TRBD2,TGTGCCAGCAGTTTAGCTAGCGGGGGGACAGATACGCAGTATTTT,CASSLASGGTDTQYF
few,TRBJ1-5,TRBV6-1,-,TGTGCCAGCACCCTGAGAGGCAATCAGCCCCAGCATTTT,CASTLRGNQPQHF
-,TRBJ1-5,TRBV7-8,-,TGTGCCAGCAGCTTAGAAGAGGTTGGGGAAGGTCAGCCCCAGCATTTT,CASSLEEVGEGQPQHF
few,TRBJ2-7,TRBV10-3,-,TGTGCCATCAGTGCCCCTGCGACAGGTGGAAACTCCTACGAGCAGTACTTC,CAISAPATGGNSYEQYF
-,TRBJ1-1,TRBV27,-,TGTGCCAGTCTATCTCAGGGCGCTGAAGCTTTCTTT,CASLSQGAEAFF
few,TRBJ2-2,TRBV12-3/TRBV12-4,-,TGTGCCAGCAGGGGGGAAGGGTGGACCGGGGAGCTGTTTTTT,CASRGEGWTGELFF
medium-sized,TRBJ2-1,TRBV6-5,-,TGTGCCAGCAGTTATGAAGAGCAGCCCTCCTACAATGAGCAGTTCTTC,CASSYEEQPSYNEQFF
-,TRBJ2-7,TRBV20-1,-,TGCAGTGCTAGAGATTCAACCGGGACGCAGGACCCCTACGAGCAGTACTTC,CSARDSTGTQDPYEQYF
-,TRBJ2-7,TRBV7-2,TRBD2,TGTGCCAGCAGCCTGAGTAGCGGGAGGTTCTACGAGCAGTACTTC,CASSLSSGRFYEQYF
-,TRBJ2-7,TRBV28,-,TGTGCCAGCAGTTTACAGACAGCCCTCGGGCAGTACTTC,CASSLQTALGQYF
-,TRBJ2-2,TRBV9,-,TGTGCCAGCAGCGGGCGGGGACTCCTCAACACCGGGGAGCTGTTTTTT,CASSGRGLLNTGELFF
medium-sized,TRBJ2-7,TRBV10-3,TRBD1,TGTGCCATCAGTGAGTCGAACAGGGGGTTCTACGAGCAGTACTTC,CAISESNRGFYEQYF
few,TRBJ2-1,TRBV12-5,-,TGTGCTAGTGGTCAAGGGGATTGGTCCGAGCAGTTCTTC,CASGQGDWSEQFF
medium-sized,TRBJ2-1,TRBV5-1,TRBD2,TGCGCCAGCAATTTCCTAGCGGGAAACAATGAGCAGTTCTTC,CASNFLAGNNEQFF
-,TRBJ2-1,TRBV5-1,TRBD2,TGCGCCAGCAGCCGACCCCGGGGGGTATTCTACAATGAGCAGTTCTTC,CASSRPRGVFYNEQFF
few,TRBJ2-1,TRBV19,TRBD1,TGTGCCAGTAGCAGGGGACAGGGGGGCCAGTTCTTC,CASSRGQGGQFF
-,TRBJ2-3,TRBV6-2/TRBV6-3,TRBD1,TGTGCCAGCAGTTCAACGGAGACAGGGTTCACAGATACGCAGTATTTT,CASSSTETGFTDTQYF
-,TRBJ2-3,TRBV11-1,TRBD2,TGTGCCAGCAGCTTAGAGAGCGGGAGTTATACGCAGTATTTT,CASSLESGSYTQYF
few,TRBJ2-7,TRBV6-6,-,TGTGCCAGCAGTTACTCTGGTCAGGGACGGGAGCAGTACTTC,CASSYSGQGREQYF
-,TRBJ2-5,TRBV4-2,-,TGTGCCAGCAGCCAAGTTGGGTACGGCGGAGGGGAGACCCAGTACTTC,CASSQVGYGGGETQYF
-,TRBJ2-7,TRBV19,-,TGTGCCAGTAGTATCGGGCTAGATTACTACGAGCAGTACTTC,CASSIGLDYYEQYF
-,TRBJ1-1,TRBV30,-,TGTGCCTGGATTAGTAGTGAAGCTTTCTTT,CAWISSEAFF
-,TRBJ1-2,TRBV14,-,TGTGCCAGCAGCCAAGAAATCACAGGATTTGGCTACACCTTC,CASSQEITGFGYTF
few,TRBJ2-3,TRBV10-1,TRBD2,TGCGCCAGCAGTGAAGGGACTACCTCGGGGAATACGCAGTATTTT,CASSEGTTSGNTQYF
few,TRBJ2-7,TRBV6-1,TRBD1,TGTGCCAGCAGTCCTTACACCGGGACAGGGGCCTACGAGCAGTACTTC,CASSPYTGTGAYEQYF
large,TRBJ2-1,TRBV20-1,-,TGCAGTGCTTCGGACTCCACAGGAGCCGGGCAGGGTGAGCAGTTCTTC,CSASDSTGAGQGEQFF
-,TRBJ1-1,TRBV11-1,-,TGTGCCAGCAGCAACCCCGTCCGGGGGCAGGGCACTGAAGCTTTCTTT,CASSNPVRGQGTEAFF
-,TRBJ1-1,TRBV19,-,TGTGCCAGTAGTATGAGGAGGGGGACTATGAACACTGAAGCTTTCTTT,CASSMRRGTMNTEAFF
-,TRBJ1-6,TRBV6-1,TRBD1,TGTGCCAGCTGGGACAGGGGTAATTCACCCCTCCACTTT,CASWDRGNSPLHF
few,TRBJ2-2,TRBV7-3,-,TGTGCCAGCAGCTTAGGCCAGGGTGGGACCGGGGAGCTGTTTTTT,CASSLGQGGTGELFF
-,TRBJ2-2,TRBV11-1,-,TGTGCCAGCAGCCTCTCGGGCAGGGTGGATACCGGGGAGCTGTTTTTT,CASSLSGRVDTGELFF
few,TRBJ2-5,TRBV3-1,TRBD2,TGTGCCAGCAGCCAAACTAGCGGGAGTCTTCAAGAGACCCAGTACTTC,CASSQTSGSLQETQYF
few,TRBJ2-7,TRBV30,TRBD1,TGTGCCTGGAGGGGGACAGAACACTACGAGCAGTACTTC,CAWRGTEHYEQYF
many,TRBJ2-3,TRBV19,-,TGTGCCAGTAGTATAGCGGGGAGTCTGGGCACAGATACGCAGTATTTT,CASSIAGSLGTDTQYF
-,TRBJ1-1,TRBV11-2,-,TGTGCCAGCAGCTTAGTCGAATACGAACGGGGCGGCGCTGGCACTGAAGCTTTCTTT,CASSLVEYERGGAGTEAFF
-,TRBJ2-1,TRBV12-3/TRBV12-4,TRBD1,TGTGCCAGCAGTGACCGGGACAGGGGGCAGCGCAATGAGCAGTTCTTC,CASSDRDRGQRNEQFF
medium-sized,TRBJ1-5,TRBV9,TRBD1,TGTGCCAGCAGCCCCGGGACAGGGTACAATCAGCCCCAGCATTTT,CASSPGTGYNQPQHF
-,TRBJ2-1,TRBV20-1,TRBD2,TGCAGTGCTAGAGATCCCGGGACTAGCGGAGATTACAATGAGCAGTTCTTC,CSARDPGTSGDYNEQFF